One and the same sample provided the 13 T cell receptor beta chains below, sequenced in a study of identifying expanded T cells in peripheral blood. TCRdb's table, derived via immunoSEQ multiplex PCR, lists solely in-frame clones and lacks some. Among under 120,000 clones, around 89% were seen once, and the ten largest hold over 15%. Sequences were obtained from blood. The receptors were sampled from a person aged 18-69 years in good health.

The rearrangement joins TRBV7-2 to TRBJ1-2; no definite D call. Trimming pared 5 bases from V and 6 bases from J, leaving 16 bases between. Germline CDR1 and CDR2: SGHTA and FQGNSA. The CDR3 spans 14 residues. CDR3 coding DNA: TGTGCCAGCAGCGCAACCTTCAGGACTGATGGCTACACCTTC. Protein sequence: CASSATFRTDGYTF.

This chain joins TRBV18 and TRBJ1-5, with D maybe TRBD1 (5 bases). The CDR3 runs 14 residues. Germline loops: CDR1 KGHSH, CDR2 LQKENI. Between the trimmed V and J ends, which lost 3 bases and 5 bases, there was a span of 11 bases. CDR3 DNA: TGTGCCAGCTCACCGATGGGACGGGATCAGCCCCAGCATTTT. Its translation is CASSPMGRDQPQHF.

V usage is TRBV7-9 and J usage is TRBJ2-2; no reliable D call. The length of the CDR3 is 14 residues. Trimming removed 4 bases at V and 5 bases at J, with 11 bases between. Germline assignment: CDR1 SEHNR and CDR2 FQNEAQ (reference sequence). The CDR3 region is CASSSPLLTGELFF. Written as DNA, the CDR3 is TGTGCCAGCAGCTCCCCCCTTTTGACCGGGGAGCTGTTTTTT.

The chain carries TRBV7-8 and TRBJ2-7; no firm D call. Trimming stripped 1 base from V and 2 bases from J, with 9 bases between. This CDR3 has 14 amino acids. Germline V CDR1 and CDR2: SGHVS, FQNEAQ. CDR3 residues: CASSLGYRTYEQYF. The DNA for the CDR3 is TGTGCCAGCAGCTTAGGATACAGAACCTACGAGCAGTACTTC. Full variable domain (outside the CDR3, taken from reference TRBV7-8 and TRBJ2-7): GAGVSQSPRYKVAKRGQDVALRCDPISGHVSLFWYQQALGQGPEFLTYFQNEAQLDKSGLPSDRFFAERPEGSVSTLKIQRTQQEDSAVYLCASSLGYRTYEQYFGPGTRLTVT.

V and J are TRBV13 and TRBJ2-3, with TRBD2 matching over 15 bases. CDR3 size: 14 residues. V gave up 5 bases and J gave up 15 bases; unmatched junction bases: 9. Germline V gene lookup returns CDR1 PRHDT and CDR2 FYEKMQ (reference sequence). The chain's CDR3 is CASSPGTSGGTQYF. The CDR3 nucleotides are TGTGCCAGCAGCCCCGGGACTAGCGGGGGGACTCAATATTTT.

The chain employs TRBV28 and TRBJ1-3; possible D gene TRBD1, 5 bases. CDR1 MDHEN and CDR2 SYDVKM come from the germline V gene. The CDR3 length is 17 residues. V was shortened by 6 bases and J by 0 bases, with 18 bases between the two germline ends. The CDR3 region has the DNA TGTGCCAGCAGCCAACCGGGGCAGCCGAGCTCTGGAAACACCATATATTTT. Translated, it gives CASSQPGQPSSGNTIYF. Full variable domain (outside the CDR3, taken from reference TRBV28 and TRBJ1-3): DVKVTQSSRYLVKRTGEKVFLECVQDMDHENMFWYRQDPGLGLRLIYFSYDVKMKEKGDIPEGYSVSREKKERFSLILESASTNQTSMYLCASSQPGQPSSGNTIYFGEGSWLTVV.

CDR3 bases: TGTGCCAGCAGCTCTCTCAGGGGAAGGCAAACGGGGGATGAGCAGTTCTTC. Translated, it gives CASSSLRGRQTGDEQFF. The chain is built from TRBV5-6 and TRBJ2-1; perhaps D is TRBD1 or TRBD2 (6 bases each). CDR1 and CDR2 (germline): SGHDT, YYEEEE. There are 17 residues in the CDR3. The V gene lost 3 bases and the J gene lost 8 bases, with 24 bases spanning the gap.

V and J are TRBV7-6 and TRBJ1-6, with a possible D match to TRBD1 (5 bases). The length of the CDR3 is 17 residues. CDR1 and CDR2 from the germline V gene are SGHVS and FNYEAQ. V lost 5 bases and J lost 0, with 14 bases in between. CDR3 sequence reads: CASSPRGGSSYNSPLHF. CDR3 nucleotides: TGTGCCAGCAGCCCCCGGGGGGGGAGCTCCTATAATTCACCCCTCCACTTT.

Written as DNA, the CDR3 is TGTGCCAGCAGTTTTGTTGCCCGAGTCCCCTATAATTCACCCCTCCACTTT. Translation gives CASSFVARVPYNSPLHF. The chain uses TRBV28 and TRBJ1-6, with D unresolved. The V end was cut by 3 bases, the J end by 2 bases, with 14 bases between. CDR1 MDHEN and CDR2 SYDVKM come from the germline V gene. This CDR3 is 17 amino acids long. Looking up the rest from reference TRBV28 and TRBJ1-6 gives the full variable domain: DVKVTQSSRYLVKRTGEKVFLECVQDMDHENMFWYRQDPGLGLRLIYFSYDVKMKEKGDIPEGYSVSREKKERFSLILESASTNQTSMYLCASSFVARVPYNSPLHFGNGTRLTVT.

The chain recombines TRBV29-1 with TRBJ2-5; D possibly corresponds to TRBD1 (6 bases). The CDR3 extends over 12 amino acids. The germline V gene has CDR1 SQVTM and CDR2 ANQGSEA. With 7 bases removed from V and 7 bases from J, the gap between germline ends came to 16 bases. The CDR3 DNA is TGCAGCGCCCGGGACACCGGTGGGACCCAGTACTTC. Translated: CSARDTGGTQYF.

The V call is TRBV4-2, the J call TRBJ2-3; a possible D gene is TRBD2 (6 bases). Per the germline V gene, CDR1 is LGHNA and CDR2 is YNFKEQ. The CDR3 is made up of 16 amino acids. Trimming shortened V by 3 bases and J by 0 bases, and 13 bases separated the two germline ends. CDR3 sequence reads: CASSQTRGSSTDTQYF. The CDR3 DNA sequence: TGTGCCAGCAGCCAGACTAGGGGTTCTAGCACAGATACGCAGTATTTT.

V and J are TRBV6-1 and TRBJ2-1, with a possible D match to TRBD2 (5 bases). The CDR3 runs 15 residues. Germline CDR1 MNHNS, CDR2 SASEGT. V lost 2 bases, J lost 8 bases, and 16 bases lay in between. This chain's CDR3 is CASSEPSTLGHEQFF. The CDR3 coding sequence is TGTGCCAGCAGTGAACCATCCACACTAGGCCATGAGCAGTTCTTC.

The gene calls are TRBV18 and TRBJ1-2; D is unresolved. Germline V lookup: CDR1 KGHSH, CDR2 LQKENI. The V end lost 3 bases, the J end lost 4 bases, and 15 bases lay between the germline ends. The CDR3 has 15 residues. The CDR3 region has the DNA TGTGCCAGCTCACCCCAAGACGGCTTATCCTATGGCTACACCTTC. It codes for CASSPQDGLSYGYTF.